Below, one T cell receptor (beta chain) is given with its context. Trimming removed 0 bases from V and 5 bases from J; junction bases left unmatched: 5. The CDR3 loop spans 16 amino acids. From germline, CDR1 is SGHTS and CDR2 YDEGEE. The data belong to a study of blood T cell repertoires in COVID-19. The table came from immunoSEQ multiplex PCR; TCRdb's copy has only in-frame clones and leaves some out. The data show some 120,000 clones, roughly nine tenths seen once. The chain employs TRBV5-8 and TRBJ2-1; 10 positions match TRBD2. The TCR was taken from a man aged 50 to 60 with active COVID-19. Material for sequencing was peripheral blood. The CDR3 DNA follows: TGTGCCAGCAGCTTGGCCGGGCTAGCGGGAGACAATGAGCAGTTCTTC. This sequence encodes CASSLAGLAGDNEQFF.